This TCR beta chain was captured in a study of cytomegalovirus exposure and HLA in healthy donors. In nominal health when sampled, donors likely had unrecorded immune exposures nonetheless. About this clone: Its antigen remains unknown.

General observations from the study: Data from an earlier analysis indicated that most TCR beta V segments were productive either about 87% or about 30% of the time. TCR beta chain V- and J-gene trimming was linked, in a later analysis, to a missense variant in DCLRE1C.

Primers included in the PCR were 60 Vbeta and 13 Jbeta primers. TCRdb's table, derived via immunoSEQ multiplex PCR, lists solely in-frame clones and lacks some. The data show about 140,000 clones, over 70% seen once. The clonotype originates from a male donor in good health and CMV-seronegative. Material: PBMCs.

CDR3 DNA: TGCGCCAGCAGCTTGGAGCCTAGTAGAGGTGAGCAGTTCTTC. Residues: CASSLEPSRGEQFF. The chain recombines TRBV5-1 with TRBJ2-1; D call uncertain. Germline V CDR1 and CDR2: SGHRS, YFSETQ. Trimming took off 0 bases at V and 9 bases at J, with 13 bases between the two ends. There are 14 residues in the CDR3. Using reference TRBV5-1 and TRBJ2-1 for the parts outside the CDR3, the full variable domain is KAGVTQTPRYLIKTRGQQVTLSCSPISGHRSVSWYQQTPGQGLQFLFEYFSETQRNKGNFPGRFSGRQFSNSRSEMNVSTLELGDSALYLCASSLEPSRGEQFFGPGTRLTVL.